These 30 T cell receptor beta chains came from one sample sequenced in a study of T-cell reconstitution after alpha-beta-depleted transplantation in children. The authors prepared the TCRbeta library with unique molecular identifiers. MiXCR, run by TCRdb on the PCR reads, gives a single entry per CDR3 protein. Here the sample spans about 460,000 distinct CDR3 sequences, under 15% being singletons. Sequenced here: PBMCs from the stem cell graft donor, sampled from the stem cell graft. These receptors originate from a human donor who donated a stem cell graft to a child with combined immunodeficiency.

This clonotype has more than one count but fewer than ten. This chain joins TRBV20-1 and TRBJ2-7, with D perhaps being TRBD1 or TRBD2 (6 bases each). Germline V CDR1 and CDR2: DFQATT, SNEGSKA (reference sequence). The CDR3 is 13 amino acids. The V end lost 2 bases, the J end lost 5 bases, and 13 bases lay between the germline ends. The CDR3 DNA sequence: TGCAGTGCTAGACGGGGGCTTGACAACGAGCAGTACTTC. Its translation is CSARRGLDNEQYF.

The rearrangement links TRBV28 to TRBJ2-1, with unresolved D. CDR1 and CDR2 (germline): MDHEN, SYDVKM. The CDR3 loop spans 15 amino acids. V was trimmed by 2 bases and J by 0 bases, leaving 8 bases between them. This chain's CDR3 is CASSLLQSSYNEQFF. Here the CDR3 DNA reads TGTGCCAGCAGTTTACTCCAAAGCTCCTACAATGAGCAGTTCTTC.

This clonotype was detected only a few times. This chain links TRBV7-9 with TRBJ2-7; 8 bases line up with TRBD2. After removal of 5 bases from V and 6 bases from J, the junction contained 6 bases not matched to a gene. The CDR3 covers 13 residues. In germline, CDR1 is SEHNR, CDR2 FQNEAQ (reference sequence). CDR3 nucleotide sequence: TGTGCCAGCAGCCAGACTAGCGATTCCGAGCAGTACTTC. Its protein is CASSQTSDSEQYF.

The chain is built from TRBV7-2 and TRBJ2-7, with 12 bases matching TRBD2. This CDR3 has 17 residues. Germline trimming cut 5 bases from V and 2 bases from J; bases unmatched to any gene: 10. Germline loops: CDR1 SGHTA, CDR2 FQGNSA. The CDR3 bases are TGTGCCAGCAGCCTCCGAACTAGCGGGGGGATTGCCTACGAGCAGTACTTC. Its protein is CASSLRTSGGIAYEQYF.

This clonotype was picked up a small number of times. The rearrangement uses TRBV7-9 and TRBJ2-3, with 8 nucleotides matching TRBD1. The length of the CDR3 is 16 residues. The V gene end was trimmed by 3 bases and the J gene end by 2 bases; junction bases not matched to a gene: 7. CDR1 SEHNR and CDR2 FQNEAQ come from the germline V gene (reference sequence). CDR3 protein: CASSFQGAVHTDTQYF. CDR3 in DNA: TGTGCCAGCAGCTTTCAGGGGGCCGTCCACACAGATACGCAGTATTTT.

A few counts support this clonotype. V and J are TRBV7-3 and TRBJ1-4, with D possibly being TRBD1 (5 bases). Germline V gene sequence: CDR1 SGHTA, CDR2 FQGTGA. Trimming left V 8 bases short and J 8 bases short, with 24 bases between. The CDR3 is 16 amino acids. The CDR3 reads CASSKTAPGFGEKLFF. The CDR3 DNA is TGTGCCAGCTCCAAAACGGCCCCAGGGTTCGGGGAAAAACTGTTTTTT.

This clonotype was seen a handful of times. J is TRBJ2-7 and V is TRBV20-1; 7 bases agree with TRBD2. Germline CDR1 and CDR2: DFQATT and SNEGSKA (reference sequence). V was clipped by 3 bases and J by 6 bases; unmatched bases: 5. The CDR3 contains 12 residues. CDR3 amino acids: CSARASGLEQYF. As DNA, the CDR3 is TGCAGTGCTAGGGCTAGCGGCCTCGAGCAGTACTTC.

There are many counts of this clonotype. The chain combines TRBV12-3 or TRBV12-4 with TRBJ2-2, with a possible D match to TRBD1 (5 bases). The CDR3 has 17 amino acids. The V end lost 7 bases, the J end lost 3 bases, and 21 bases lay between the germline ends. The CDR3 bases are TGTGCCAGCACCACCACCCAGGGATGGTTGGACACCGGGGAGCTGTTTTTT. Translated: CASTTTQGWLDTGELFF.

The chain couples TRBV29-1 to TRBJ2-3; tentatively, D is TRBD1 (6 bases). The CDR3 spans 12 residues. Trimming removed 4 bases from V and 4 bases from J, with 9 bases in between. Germline lookup yields CDR1 SQVTM and CDR2 ANQGSEA. In DNA form, the CDR3 reads TGCAGCGTTGTAGAGGGGGCAGATACGCAGTATTTT. Translation: CSVVEGADTQYF.

This clonotype was recorded many times. The CDR3 loop reads CASSLLASGNYNEQFF. The CDR3 nucleotides are TGCGCCAGCAGCTTGCTCGCTAGCGGGAACTACAATGAGCAGTTCTTC. The chain combines TRBV5-1 with TRBJ2-1, with 9 bases aligning to TRBD2. The junction had 5 bases not matched to a gene; V was cut back by 1 base and J by 3 bases. From germline, CDR1 is SGHRS and CDR2 YFSETQ. The CDR3 sequence is 16 residues long.

The V gene is TRBV5-5, the J gene TRBJ2-5; a possible D gene is TRBD2 (7 bases). Per germline, CDR1 SGHKS and CDR2 YYEKEE (reference sequence). The CDR3 spans 17 residues. V gave up 4 bases and J gave up 5 bases, with 24 bases separating them. The DNA of the CDR3 is TGTGCCAGCAGCCCAGGAGGGAGGGGGGGTTCATGGGAGACCCAGTACTTC. Amino acid sequence: CASSPGGRGGSWETQYF.

This clonotype appeared a few times. The V call is TRBV20-1, the J call TRBJ2-2, with 12 bases that match TRBD2. The CDR3 covers 17 residues. CDR1 DFQATT and CDR2 SNEGSKA come from the germline V gene (reference sequence). J was trimmed by 5 bases and V by 2 bases; bases with no gene match: 9. The CDR3 region has the DNA TGCAGTGCTAGACGACTAGCGGGAGCGTCAGGAACCGGGGAGCTGTTTTTT. Translating gives CSARRLAGASGTGELFF.

This clonotype was observed a few times. This chain links TRBV27 with TRBJ2-7; TRBD1 matches at 7 bases. Germline lookup yields CDR1 MNHEY and CDR2 SMNVEV (reference sequence). CDR3 length: 15 amino acids. V gave up 5 bases and J gave up 7 bases; unmatched junction bases: 14. The CDR3 here is CASSVDDRDHGEQYF. CDR3 nucleotides: TGTGCCAGCAGTGTGGACGACAGGGACCATGGGGAGCAGTACTTC.

A few counts support this clonotype. The chain uses TRBV6-5 and TRBJ2-2; 9 bases align to TRBD2. Germline CDR1 is MNHEY and CDR2 is SVGAGI. The trim removed 2 bases at V and 8 bases at J, leaving 3 bases unmatched. CDR3 length: 14 amino acids. The CDR3 nucleotides are TGTGCCAGCAGTTACAACAGCGGGGGGGGGGAGCTGTTTTTT. Translated: CASSYNSGGGELFF.

A word on this clonotype: One junction end does not reproduce the germline sequence, and a read error may be involved. The chain uses TRBV5-6 and TRBJ2-7; D is perhaps TRBD2 (7 bases). The CDR3 is made up of 16 amino acids. Germline-derived CDR1 and CDR2 are SGHDT and YYEEEE. The CDR3 DNA reads TGTGCCAGCAGCCCCATGTTGCGGGGGCCCATCTACGAGCAGTGCTTC. As protein: CASSPMLRGPIYEQCF.

This clonotype was detected many times. V gene TRBV27 combines with J gene TRBJ2-1, with D unresolved. The CDR3 is 13 amino acids. Germline assignment: CDR1 MNHEY and CDR2 SMNVEV (reference sequence). V dropped 6 bases and J dropped 0 bases, with 6 bases sitting between them. The CDR3 nucleotides are TGTGCCAGCAGCCTGAGCTCCTACAATGAGCAGTTCTTC. This codes for CASSLSSYNEQFF.

This clonotype was seen a few times. The genes are TRBV12-3 or TRBV12-4 and TRBJ2-7, with 8 bases aligning to TRBD1. After removal of 5 bases from V and 0 bases from J, the junction contained 6 bases not matched to a gene. The CDR3 consists of 15 residues. The CDR3 nucleotides read TGTGCCAGCAGTACTGGACAGGGCGGCTCCTACGAGCAGTACTTC. Translating gives CASSTGQGGSYEQYF.

This clonotype turned up a few times. V is TRBV24-1 and J is TRBJ2-7; 16 positions agree with TRBD2. Germline-derived CDR1 and CDR2 are KGHDR and SFDVKD. The CDR3 loop spans 17 amino acids. V shed 7 bases, J shed 5 bases, and the junction held 10 bases outside the gene matches. The CDR3 region is CATSPGTSGRVINEQYF. The CDR3, as DNA: TGTGCCACCAGCCCAGGGACTAGCGGGAGGGTAATCAACGAGCAGTACTTC.

This clonotype was detected ten times or more. The gene calls are TRBV12-3 or TRBV12-4 and TRBJ1-6; unclear D gene. This CDR3 is built from 14 residues. The V end was cut by 7 bases, the J end by 7 bases, with 14 bases between. CDR3 amino acids: CASTREGANSPLHF. The CDR3 DNA follows: TGTGCCAGCACCAGAGAGGGTGCGAATTCACCCCTCCACTTT.

This clonotype was seen a handful of times. The chain combines TRBV11-2 with TRBJ2-4; weak D call: TRBD1 (7 bases). Trimming cost V 5 bases and J 9 bases, with 20 bases left between them. This CDR3 is 15 amino acids long. Germline CDR1 and CDR2: SGHAT and FQNNGV. CDR3 nucleotides: TGTGCCAGCAGCGTAACCGCGGGACAGAACCGCATTCAGTACTTC. Translating gives CASSVTAGQNRIQYF.

This clonotype turned up a few times. CDR3 sequence: CASSLELVWNEQFF. CDR3 sequence (DNA): TGTGCCAGCAGCTTAGAGCTGGTCTGGAATGAGCAGTTCTTC. The chain couples TRBV7-2 to TRBJ2-1; unclear D gene. The CDR3 extends over 14 amino acids. V shed 1 base and J shed 7 bases, with 11 bases lying between them. From germline, CDR1 is SGHTA and CDR2 FQGNSA.

This clonotype was seen more than once but under ten times. V usage is TRBV30 and J usage is TRBJ2-1, with TRBD1 identical over 7 bases. Germline V gives CDR1 GTSNPN, CDR2 SVGIG (reference sequence). Trimming cost V 1 base and J 3 bases; bases outside gene matches: 9. CDR3 length: 16 residues. CDR3 region: CAWSGVGTAFYNEQFF. The CDR3 nucleotides are TGTGCCTGGAGTGGGGTCGGGACAGCCTTCTACAATGAGCAGTTCTTC.

V usage is TRBV7-2 and J usage is TRBJ2-7, with TRBD1 as a possible D gene (5 bases). Germline V gene data show CDR1 as SGHTA and CDR2 as FQGNSA. With 3 bases removed from V and 0 bases from J, the gap between germline ends came to 12 bases. There are 15 residues in the CDR3. CDR3 bases: TGTGCCAGCAGCTTCCAGGGCAGATTCTCCTACGAGCAGTACTTC. This translates into CASSFQGRFSYEQYF. The whole variable domain, remainder taken from reference TRBV7-2 and TRBJ2-7, is GAGVSQSPSNKVTEKGKDVELRCDPISGHTALYWYRQSLGQGLEFLIYFQGNSAPDKSGLPSDRFSAERTGGSVSTLTIQRTQQEDSAVYLCASSFQGRFSYEQYFGPGTRLTVT.

This clonotype was detected ten times or more. The chain uses TRBV29-1 and TRBJ2-3; 7 positions match TRBD2. The CDR3 loop spans 13 amino acids. V dropped 4 bases and J dropped 1; count of bases not matched to a gene: 2. Germline V gene data show CDR1 as SQVTM and CDR2 as ANQGSEA. The CDR3 loop is CSVAAGGTDTQYF. The CDR3 DNA sequence: TGCAGCGTTGCTGCGGGGGGCACAGATACGCAGTATTTT.

V usage is TRBV7-2 and J usage is TRBJ2-7, with D uncertain. V lost 0 bases and J lost 2, with 11 bases in between. Per the germline V gene, CDR1 is SGHTA and CDR2 is FQGNSA. The CDR3 has 15 amino acids. Here the CDR3 DNA reads TGTGCCAGCAGCTTAGCTCCGGACGGTCCCTACGAGCAGTACTTC. Its protein is CASSLAPDGPYEQYF.

This clonotype was found many times. The CDR3 sequence is CASSLMMTGTYEQYF. The CDR3 DNA reads TGTGCCAGCAGCTTGATGATGACAGGCACCTACGAGCAGTACTTC. V is TRBV5-6 and J is TRBJ2-7; perhaps TRBD1 as D (6 bases). CDR1 is SGHDT and CDR2 is YYEEEE in the germline V gene. The CDR3 is made up of 15 amino acids. The V end lost 1 base, the J end lost 2 bases, and 13 bases lay between the germline ends.

V is TRBV27 and J is TRBJ2-7; 7 bases are shared with TRBD2. Germline CDR1 reads MNHEY; CDR2 reads SMNVEV (reference sequence). This CDR3 has 15 amino acids. With 6 bases clipped from V and 4 bases from J, the junction kept 12 bases outside the gene matches. Here the CDR3 reads CASSPRHGGVYEQYF. CDR3 sequence (DNA): TGTGCCAGCAGCCCTCGACATGGGGGGGTGTACGAGCAGTACTTC.

This clonotype was seen repeatedly, ten times or more. The chain employs TRBV7-9 and TRBJ1-6; 9 bases map to TRBD1. This CDR3 is built from 15 residues. Germline loops: CDR1 SEHNR, CDR2 FQNEAQ (reference sequence). The J segment lost 7 bases and the V segment lost 4 bases, leaving 5 bases of the junction unmatched. CDR3 region: CASSSGQGKNSPLHF. CDR3 sequence (DNA): TGTGCCAGCAGCTCTGGACAGGGGAAGAATTCACCCCTCCACTTT.

This clonotype was detected only a few times. This sequence joins TRBV7-9 and TRBJ2-3, with D possibly being TRBD1 (6 bases). The germline gives CDR1 SEHNR, CDR2 FQNEAQ (reference sequence). Deletions cut 0 bases from V and 8 bases from J, with 9 bases between. The CDR3 is made up of 13 amino acids. The CDR3 spells CASSLARGRTQYF. The CDR3 bases are TGTGCCAGCAGCTTAGCCAGGGGCCGTACGCAGTATTTT. Using reference TRBV7-9 and TRBJ2-3 for the parts outside the CDR3, the full variable domain is DTGVSQNPRHKITKRGQNVTFRCDPISEHNRLYWYRQTLGQGPEFLTYFQNEAQLEKSRLLSDRFSAERPKGSFSTLEIQRTEQGDSAMYLCASSLARGRTQYFGPGTRLTVL.

The gene calls are TRBV5-1 and TRBJ2-3, with 8 positions matching TRBD1. CDR1 is SGHRS and CDR2 is YFSETQ in the germline V gene. J gave up 2 bases and V 3 bases, and 8 bases lay outside the gene matches. The CDR3 sequence is 16 residues long. The CDR3 region is CASSWGPTGATDTQYF. The DNA for the CDR3 is TGCGCCAGCAGCTGGGGGCCGACAGGGGCCACAGATACGCAGTATTTT.